The TCR beta chain under discussion was sequenced for a study of HIV-infected patients and healthy controls. cDNA was made from about 500 ng RNA using alpha and beta constant primers. Using multiplexing indices, alpha and beta chain libraries were generated apart by chain-specific third strand synthesis. TCRdb recomputed calls from the 5' RACE reads with MiXCR, one row per CDR3 protein. The sample contains about 8,500 distinct CDR3 sequences, roughly 6% of which appear only once. This clonotype was recorded at least ten times. No cell fractionation was done, so the repertoire covers all unsorted peripheral blood T cells. V lost 2 bases, J lost 6 bases, and 8 bases stayed unmatched. CDR3 length equals 15 residues. Germline V CDR1 and CDR2: LGHDT, YNNKEL (reference sequence).

The sample comprised blood. This sequence was found in an adult in good health. V is TRBV3-1 and J is TRBJ1-2, with 8 bases aligning to TRBD1. CDR3 protein: CASSQWTGRLDGYTF. The CDR3 DNA is TGTGCCAGCAGCCAATGGACAGGGAGACTTGATGGCTACACCTTC.